Below are 29 T cell receptor beta chains sequenced from a single sample in a study of radiation and T cells in renal cell carcinoma. Profiled with immunoSEQ multiplex PCR; TCRdb holds only in-frame clones, not every one. The table includes 130,000 to 150,000 clones, approximately 86% detected once. Indicated time point: blood 4 weeks post-SBRT, at nephrectomy. The treatment here: 15 Gy SBRT to primary tumor, nephrectomy 4 weeks later. Material: blood, obtained from a patient whose treatment included radiotherapy and nephrectomy. The origin of the receptors is a woman in her forties or fifties with renal cell carcinoma.

This clone was seen a single time. This rearrangement joins TRBV28 to TRBJ1-4; unclear D gene. This CDR3 has 15 residues. The V end lost 5 bases, the J end lost 3 bases, and 13 bases lay between the germline ends. Germline CDR1 and CDR2: MDHEN and SYDVKM. The DNA for the CDR3 is TGTGCCAGCAGTATACCGGGTCGTCCTAATGAAAAACTGTTTTTT. Its protein is CASSIPGRPNEKLFF. Full variable domain (rest looked up from reference TRBV28 and TRBJ1-4): DVKVTQSSRYLVKRTGEKVFLECVQDMDHENMFWYRQDPGLGLRLIYFSYDVKMKEKGDIPEGYSVSREKKERFSLILESASTNQTSMYLCASSIPGRPNEKLFFGSGTQLSVL.

The chain employs TRBV18 and TRBJ1-5; 9 bases line up with TRBD1. Germline V CDR1 and CDR2: KGHSH, LQKENI. There are 15 residues in the CDR3. After removal of 6 bases from V and 6 bases from J, the junction contained 9 bases not matched to a gene. This chain's CDR3 is CASSRNRGPGQPQHF. The CDR3 nucleotides read TGTGCCAGCTCCCGAAACAGGGGGCCGGGTCAGCCCCAGCATTTT.

The V gene is TRBV5-1, the J gene TRBJ2-3; 11 bases agree with TRBD2. The J segment lost 2 bases and the V segment lost 0 bases, leaving 2 bases of the junction unmatched. In germline, CDR1 is SGHRS, CDR2 YFSETQ. The CDR3 covers 16 residues. The CDR3 coding sequence is TGCGCCAGCAGCTTGGCTAGCGGGAGGACCACAGATACGCAGTATTTT. Residues: CASSLASGRTTDTQYF. Supplemented by reference TRBV5-1 and TRBJ2-3, the full variable domain reads KAGVTQTPRYLIKTRGQQVTLSCSPISGHRSVSWYQQTPGQGLQFLFEYFSETQRNKGNFPGRFSGRQFSNSRSEMNVSTLELGDSALYLCASSLASGRTTDTQYFGPGTRLTVL.

This chain joins TRBV5-1 and TRBJ1-1; no reliable D call. The length of the CDR3 is 14 residues. The V gene's germline CDR1 is SGHRS and CDR2 YFSETQ. V was pared by 0 bases and J by 1 base, with 7 bases between. The CDR3 sequence is CASSLEPQNTEAFF. CDR3 in DNA: TGCGCCAGCAGCTTGGAACCCCAGAACACTGAAGCTTTCTTT. Drawing the rest from reference TRBV5-1 and TRBJ1-1, the complete variable domain is KAGVTQTPRYLIKTRGQQVTLSCSPISGHRSVSWYQQTPGQGLQFLFEYFSETQRNKGNFPGRFSGRQFSNSRSEMNVSTLELGDSALYLCASSLEPQNTEAFFGQGTRLTVV.

V is TRBV6-5 and J is TRBJ1-2, with D possibly matching TRBD1 (5 bases). The CDR3 is 16 residues long. Trimming removed 0 bases from V and 4 bases from J, with 15 bases in between. Germline CDR1 and CDR2: MNHEY and SVGAGI. CDR3 sequence reads: CASSYSSGGSRYGYTF. In DNA, the CDR3 is TGTGCCAGCAGTTACTCGTCGGGGGGGTCGCGCTATGGCTACACCTTC.

This clone showed up just once. V is TRBV5-6 and J is TRBJ2-1, with TRBD2 identical over 10 bases. From germline, CDR1 is SGHDT and CDR2 YYEEEE. The CDR3 has 14 amino acids. The V gene end was trimmed by 3 bases and the J gene end by 7 bases; junction bases not matched to a gene: 4. CDR3 DNA: TGTGCCAGCAGCTCTGGACTAGCGGCTAATGAGCAGTTCTTC. Translated, it gives CASSSGLAANEQFF.

This rearrangement joins TRBV5-4 to TRBJ2-7; TRBD2 might be the D (5 bases). Between the trimmed V and J ends, which lost 4 bases and 1 base, there was a span of 9 bases. The CDR3 sequence is 13 residues long. Germline assignment: CDR1 SGHNT and CDR2 YYREEE (reference sequence). CDR3 nucleotides: TGTGCCAGCAGCGCGGACTTATCCTACGAGCAGTACTTC. Its translation: CASSADLSYEQYF.

The chain couples TRBV9 to TRBJ1-4; unclear D gene. V lost 1 base and J lost 3, with 13 bases in between. Germline values: CDR1 SGDLS, CDR2 YYNGEE. The CDR3 loop spans 16 amino acids. The CDR3: CASSVHPSRANEKLFF. CDR3 nucleotide sequence: TGTGCCAGCAGCGTACACCCAAGCCGGGCTAATGAAAAACTGTTTTTT.

The rearrangement joins TRBV6-5 to TRBJ1-1; 7 bases line up with TRBD1. Germline values: CDR1 MNHEY, CDR2 SVGAGI. This CDR3 contains 13 residues. Trimming cost V 6 bases and J 4 bases; bases outside gene matches: 5. DNA for the CDR3: TGTGCCAGCAGGGGGACAGCTCTCACTGAAGCTTTCTTT. Translation gives CASRGTALTEAFF.

This chain links TRBV7-2 with TRBJ1-4; D is possibly TRBD1 (6 bases). In germline, CDR1 is SGHTA, CDR2 FQGNSA. The CDR3 contains 17 residues. Between the trimmed V and J ends, which lost 2 bases and 7 bases, there was a span of 20 bases. The CDR3: CASSLLGLGGQGEKLFF. For the CDR3, the DNA is TGTGCCAGCAGCTTATTGGGGTTGGGGGGCCAGGGTGAAAAACTGTTTTTT.

This clone was picked up one time. CDR3 region: CASSLEIYQRSGYTF. CDR3 in DNA: TGTGCCAGCAGCTTAGAGATATACCAACGATCTGGCTACACCTTC. The chain is built from TRBV7-2 and TRBJ1-2; unclear D gene. Germline V gives CDR1 SGHTA, CDR2 FQGNSA. The CDR3 consists of 15 residues. V was trimmed by 1 base and J by 7 bases, leaving 16 bases between them.

This chain links TRBV11-2 with TRBJ1-1; TRBD1 is a possible D gene (5 bases). V shed 6 bases and J shed 6 bases, with 8 bases lying between them. CDR1 is SGHAT, CDR2 FQNNGV, per germline. The CDR3 is made up of 11 amino acids. This chain's CDR3 is CASSAGSEAFF. As DNA, the CDR3 is TGTGCCAGCAGTGCAGGGTCTGAAGCTTTCTTT.

The chain combines TRBV29-1 with TRBJ2-3; TRBD2 aligns across 7 bases. Germline CDR1 SQVTM, CDR2 ANQGSEA. J lost 3 bases, V lost 7 bases, and 7 bases had no gene match. CDR3 size: 13 residues. The CDR3 DNA is TGCAGCGCACGGGACTACATGACAGATACGCAGTATTTT. Translating gives CSARDYMTDTQYF.

The genes are TRBV6-1 and TRBJ1-5; D might be TRBD1 (5 bases). Trimming removed 7 bases at V and 5 bases at J, with 15 bases between. Germline V gene data show CDR1 as MNHNS and CDR2 as SASEGT. There are 14 residues in the CDR3. This chain's CDR3 is CASTRGSPDQPQHF. For the CDR3, the DNA is TGTGCCAGCACCCGGGGGAGCCCGGATCAGCCCCAGCATTTT.

The V call is TRBV7-9, the J call TRBJ1-4, with a weak D call TRBD1 (5 bases). Germline loops: CDR1 SEHNR, CDR2 FQNEAQ (reference sequence). The CDR3 totals 14 residues. V was pared by 6 bases and J by 8 bases, with 16 bases between. The CDR3 spells CASSQGGAGEKLFF. CDR3 DNA sequence: TGTGCCAGCAGTCAAGGAGGGGCAGGGGAAAAACTGTTTTTT.

The chain recombines TRBV7-3 with TRBJ2-7; 7 bases align to TRBD2. The germline gives CDR1 SGHTA, CDR2 FQGTGA. The CDR3 loop spans 13 amino acids. Germline trimming cut 7 bases from V and 1 base from J; bases unmatched to any gene: 4. The CDR3, as DNA: TGTGCCAGCACCCCGGGGGGATCCTACGAGCAGTACTTC. Amino acid sequence: CASTPGGSYEQYF.

In its sample, this clone was seen once. The chain couples TRBV6-6 to TRBJ1-2; TRBD1 matches at 10 bases. Germline V CDR1 and CDR2: MNHNY, SVGAGI (reference sequence). CDR3 length: 14 residues. V shed 2 bases and J 12 bases; nucleotides not matched to a gene: 9. The CDR3, as DNA: TGTGCCAGCAGTTACCCTGGACAGGGGGATGAAGACACCTTC. This sequence encodes CASSYPGQGDEDTF.

J is TRBJ1-1 and V is TRBV9; D gene ambiguous. The germline V gene encodes CDR1 SGDLS and CDR2 YYNGEE. The CDR3 runs 12 residues. V lost 1 base, J lost 3 bases, and 4 bases lay in between. The CDR3 reads CASSVIDTEAFF. The CDR3 nucleotides read TGTGCCAGCAGCGTAATTGACACTGAAGCTTTCTTT. Looking up the rest from reference TRBV9 and TRBJ1-1 gives the full variable domain: DSGVTQTPKHLITATGQRVTLRCSPRSGDLSVYWYQQSLDQGLQFLIQYYNGEERAKGNILERFSAQQFPDLHSELNLSSLELGDSALYFCASSVIDTEAFFGQGTRLTVV.

The V call is TRBV6-4, the J call TRBJ2-2, with D possibly matching TRBD2 (5 bases). The CDR3 has 15 amino acids. The germline V and J ends were trimmed by 4 bases and 0 bases, with 9 bases remaining between them. The germline CDR1 and CDR2 sequences are MRHNA and SNTAGT. CDR3 DNA sequence: TGTGCCAGCAGTGGCCTAGCTTCGAACACCGGGGAGCTGTTTTTT. This codes for CASSGLASNTGELFF.

The chain recombines TRBV5-1 with TRBJ1-6; possibly TRBD1 for D (6 bases). V gave up 4 bases and J gave up 8 bases, with 16 bases separating them. The CDR3 is made up of 15 amino acids. Per germline, CDR1 SGHRS and CDR2 YFSETQ. The CDR3 sequence: CASSVGGRSYSPLHF. The CDR3 region has the DNA TGCGCCAGCAGCGTCGGGGGGCGCTCATATTCACCCCTCCACTTT.

V gene TRBV27 combines with J gene TRBJ1-5; tentative D call: TRBD1 (5 bases). The germline CDR1 and CDR2 sequences are MNHEY and SMNVEV (reference sequence). V was shortened by 9 bases and J by 3 bases, with 15 bases between the two germline ends. CDR3 size: 14 residues. CDR3 loop: CASAPGRFNQPQHF. In DNA form, the CDR3 reads TGTGCCAGTGCCCCGGGACGGTTCAATCAGCCCCAGCATTTT.

This clone was observed a handful of times. The rearrangement uses TRBV28 and TRBJ1-2, with 10 bases aligning to TRBD1. The germline V gene has CDR1 MDHEN and CDR2 SYDVKM. This CDR3 is built from 12 residues. V shed 6 bases and J 6 bases; nucleotides not matched to a gene: 1. CDR3 DNA sequence: TGTGCCAGCAGGACAGGGGGCGATGGCTACACCTTC. It codes for CASRTGGDGYTF.

The V call is TRBV10-3, the J call TRBJ2-7, with TRBD2 matching 9 bases. Looked up from germline, CDR1 is ENHRY and CDR2 is SYGVKD. CDR3 length: 16 residues. J lost 3 bases, V lost 0 bases, and 6 bases had no gene match. The CDR3 sequence: CAISESITSGLYEQYF. Here the CDR3 DNA reads TGTGCCATCAGTGAGTCGATTACTAGCGGGCTCTACGAGCAGTACTTC.

This clone showed up just a few times. The CDR3 DNA sequence: TGTGCCAGCAGCTTATCTGCGACGGTGAACACTGAAGCTTTCTTT. Translated: CASSLSATVNTEAFF. The chain carries TRBV11-2 and TRBJ1-1, with D hard to call. Germline CDR1 reads SGHAT; CDR2 reads FQNNGV. The ends were cut back, 2 bases at V and 0 bases at J, with 10 bases in the middle. CDR3 length: 15 residues.

This clone was seen more than once but under ten times. The chain combines TRBV9 with TRBJ2-2; a possible D gene is TRBD2 (6 bases). Deletions cut 7 bases from V and 7 bases from J, with 17 bases between. The length of the CDR3 is 14 residues. Germline V gives CDR1 SGDLS, CDR2 YYNGEE. CDR3 coding DNA: TGTGCCAGCCGCGGGGCCCCAGGAGACGGGGAGCTGTTTTTT. It translates to CASRGAPGDGELFF.

The chain carries TRBV5-6 and TRBJ1-5, with D maybe TRBD1 (5 bases). The germline V gene encodes CDR1 SGHDT and CDR2 YYEEEE. The CDR3 covers 15 residues. Trimming left V 3 bases short and J 2 bases short, with 12 bases between. CDR3 bases: TGTGCCAGCAGCTGGGGTGGGGACGGCAATCAGCCCCAGCATTTT. It translates to CASSWGGDGNQPQHF.

V gene TRBV5-3 combines with J gene TRBJ2-3; D might be TRBD1 (6 bases). TRBV5-3 is placed among ORFs of uncertain function. V lost 4 bases and J 5 bases, leaving 17 bases between the germline ends. CDR3 length: 15 residues. The CDR3 DNA follows: TGTGCCAGAAGCGTAGACAGGACCCTGGGAGATACGCAGTATTTT. Translation gives CARSVDRTLGDTQYF.

V is TRBV4-3 and J is TRBJ1-5; 7 positions agree with TRBD1. The V gene end was trimmed by 0 bases and the J gene end by 7 bases; junction bases not matched to a gene: 6. This CDR3 is 15 amino acids long. Per germline, CDR1 LGHNA and CDR2 YSLEER. The DNA of the CDR3 is TGCGCCAGCAGCCAAGATTACAGGGGTGGACAGCCCCAGCATTTT. Translated: CASSQDYRGGQPQHF.

J is TRBJ2-5 and V is TRBV27, with D unclear. CDR1 MNHEY and CDR2 SMNVEV come from the germline V gene (reference sequence). This CDR3 is built from 13 residues. The V end was cut by 6 bases, the J end by 3 bases, with 11 bases between. The chain's CDR3 is CASRRRHEETQYF. Written as DNA, the CDR3 is TGTGCCAGCAGACGTAGGCACGAAGAGACCCAGTACTTC.